These 32 T cell receptor beta chains originate from one sample sequenced in a study of CD8+ T cells in alopecia areata. Extracted from the samples, RNA was reverse transcribed into cDNA to serve as the sequencing template. Sequenced by immunoSEQ multiplex PCR; TCRdb stores in-frame clones only, minus some. The data hold approximately 98,000 clones, with over 55% observed a single time. The specimen sequenced was NKG2D-low CD8+ T cells sorted from blood. All receptors come from a human donor with alopecia areata.

This clone has a single count. The gene calls are TRBV11-2 and TRBJ2-1, with TRBD2 matching 7 bases. V lost 5 bases and J lost 6; bases outside the gene matches: 10. This CDR3 is built from 15 residues. CDR1 is SGHAT, CDR2 FQNNGV, per germline. In DNA, the CDR3 is TGTGCCAGCAGCGTCGGGGGAGGGGCGGGCAATGAGCAGTTCTTC. Translated, it gives CASSVGGGAGNEQFF. Drawing the rest from reference TRBV11-2 and TRBJ2-1, the complete variable domain is EAGVAQSPRYKIIEKRQSVAFWCNPISGHATLYWYQQILGQGPKLLIQFQNNGVVDDSQLPKDRFSAERLKGVDSTLKIQPAKLEDSAVYLCASSVGGGAGNEQFFGPGTRLTVL.

The rearrangement joins TRBV7-9 to TRBJ1-4, with D unresolved. This CDR3 spans 12 amino acids. The germline V gene has CDR1 SEHNR and CDR2 FQNEAQ (reference sequence). The V gene lost 1 base and the J gene lost 8 bases, with 5 bases spanning the gap. The CDR3 DNA reads TGTGCCAGCAGCTTAGAACGAGAAAAACTGTTTTTT. Its protein product is CASSLEREKLFF.

The chain employs TRBV7-9 and TRBJ1-1; D not certain. Germline V gene data show CDR1 as SEHNR and CDR2 as FQNEAQ (reference sequence). This CDR3 has 12 amino acids. Trimming left V 7 bases short and J 7 bases short, with 13 bases between. CDR3 DNA: TGTGCCAGCATCTCCCCAGAGATTGAAGCTTTCTTT. Translated: CASISPEIEAFF.

In its sample, this clone was seen once. The chain is built from TRBV14 and TRBJ2-1; TRBD1 matches at 8 bases. Trimming took 2 bases from V and 3 from J; bases not matched to a gene: 9. This CDR3 is 17 amino acids long. CDR1 SGHDN and CDR2 FVKESK come from the germline V gene. CDR3 DNA sequence: TGTGCCAGCAGCCAACCGATTTCGGGACAGGTCTACAATGAGCAGTTCTTC. Its translation: CASSQPISGQVYNEQFF.

This chain connects TRBV28 to TRBJ2-5, with D maybe TRBD1 (6 bases). The V end was cut by 2 bases, the J end by 0 bases, with 10 bases between. Germline CDR1 MDHEN, CDR2 SYDVKM. This CDR3 is built from 15 residues. The CDR3 region has the DNA TGTGCCAGCAGTTTACACGACAGGTACCAAGAGACCCAGTACTTC. Translated: CASSLHDRYQETQYF.

The rearrangement links TRBV28 to TRBJ1-2; no reliable D call. Germline CDR1 is MDHEN and CDR2 is SYDVKM. The CDR3 consists of 13 residues. Trimming took off 7 bases at V and 6 bases at J, with 15 bases between the two ends. The CDR3 sequence is CASKGSPLDGYTF. For the CDR3, the DNA is TGTGCCAGCAAAGGGAGTCCCTTGGATGGCTACACCTTC.

V and J are TRBV9 and TRBJ2-1, with D possibly matching TRBD2 (5 bases). CDR3 length: 20 residues. Per the germline V gene, CDR1 is SGDLS and CDR2 is YYNGEE. Trimming removed 5 bases at V and 7 bases at J, with 34 bases between. The CDR3 nucleotides are TGTGCCAGCAGTCTCTCGGGGTTAGGCGAAGCGACAAGAGAACGAAATGAGCAGTTCTTC. Its translation is CASSLSGLGEATRERNEQFF.

This clone occurred a few times. The rearrangement joins TRBV6-1 to TRBJ2-1; D is uncertain. The length of the CDR3 is 13 residues. Germline V lookup: CDR1 MNHNS, CDR2 SASEGT. Trimming removed 6 bases at V and 0 bases at J, with 6 bases between. CDR3 region: CASSADSYNEQFF. CDR3 nucleotide sequence: TGTGCCAGCAGCGCGGACTCCTACAATGAGCAGTTCTTC.

V and J are TRBV6-1 and TRBJ1-5; tentative D call: TRBD1 (5 bases). CDR3 length: 14 amino acids. V shed 7 bases and J shed 7 bases, with 17 bases lying between them. Germline CDR1 reads MNHNS; CDR2 reads SASEGT. This CDR3 is CASTELRGGQPQHF. CDR3 DNA sequence: TGTGCCAGCACCGAATTGAGGGGTGGACAGCCCCAGCATTTT.

The rearrangement joins TRBV11-2 to TRBJ1-2; the match to TRBD1 covers 7 bases. With 3 bases clipped from V and 0 bases from J, the junction kept 7 bases outside the gene matches. CDR3 size: 16 residues. Looked up from germline, CDR1 is SGHAT and CDR2 is FQNNGV. CDR3 region: CASSFKGAVANYGYTF. Here the CDR3 DNA reads TGTGCCAGCAGCTTCAAGGGGGCAGTAGCTAACTATGGCTACACCTTC.

This clone was counted a few times. The chain links TRBV29-1 to TRBJ2-1; D unclear. CDR1 is SQVTM, CDR2 ANQGSEA, per germline. The CDR3 covers 11 residues. Between the trimmed V and J ends, which lost 4 bases and 6 bases, there was a span of 7 bases. DNA for the CDR3: TGCAGCGTTGGACGGATCAATGAGCAGTTCTTC. Protein sequence: CSVGRINEQFF.

This clone has only a few counts. This chain joins TRBV5-8 and TRBJ1-5; the D gene is possibly TRBD1 (5 bases). Trimming took off 1 base at V and 3 bases at J, with 11 bases between the two ends. The V gene's germline CDR1 is SGHTS and CDR2 YDEGEE. The CDR3 is 15 residues long. The CDR3 DNA sequence: TGTGCCAGCAGCTTGATCCGGGGCATCAATCAGCCCCAGCATTTT. The encoded protein is CASSLIRGINQPQHF.

The chain combines TRBV4-1 with TRBJ2-1; perhaps TRBD2 as D (5 bases). Looked up from germline, CDR1 is MGHRA and CDR2 is YSYEKL. This CDR3 region has 16 residues. V lost 4 bases and J 0 bases, leaving 13 bases between the germline ends. Written as DNA, the CDR3 is TGCGCCAGCAGCCTCGCGTCGGGGAACTCCTACAATGAGCAGTTCTTC. Translated: CASSLASGNSYNEQFF.

Worth noting for this clone: A read error may account for a junction end that differs from germline. The chain employs TRBV19 and TRBJ2-7; 7 bases line up with TRBD2. This CDR3 region has 14 residues. Germline assignment: CDR1 LNHDA and CDR2 SQIVND (reference sequence). The CDR3 protein is CASRGGPGGYGQYF. The DNA of the CDR3 is TGTGCCAGTAGGGGCGGACCCGGGGGGTACGGGCAGTACTTC.

This chain uses TRBV5-1 with TRBJ2-7, with TRBD2 matching 11 bases. This CDR3 has 15 residues. The germline V gene encodes CDR1 SGHRS and CDR2 YFSETQ. Trimming at V came to 0 bases and at J to 4 bases, leaving 3 bases not matched to a gene. The CDR3 DNA follows: TGCGCCAGCAGCTTGGACTCTAGCGGGAGGTACGAGCAGTACTTC. This gives the protein CASSLDSSGRYEQYF.

This clone appeared a few times. The chain links TRBV5-6 to TRBJ1-2; TRBD1 might be the D (5 bases). The CDR3 covers 13 residues. The V gene's germline CDR1 is SGHDT and CDR2 YYEEEE. Deletions cut 2 bases from V and 3 bases from J, with 8 bases between. This chain's CDR3 is CASSFGADYGYTF. In DNA, the CDR3 is TGTGCCAGCAGCTTTGGGGCCGACTATGGCTACACCTTC.

The CDR3 DNA is TGTGCCAGCAGTGCGGGGACTGCAGCTTATAACACTGAAGCTTTCTTT. This translates into CASSAGTAAYNTEAFF. The chain recombines TRBV2 with TRBJ1-1, with D possibly TRBD1 on 5 matching bases. The length of the CDR3 is 16 residues. V was cut by 4 bases and J by 2 bases, with 17 bases left in between. Germline loops: CDR1 SNHLY, CDR2 FYNNEI.

The chain employs TRBV11-3 and TRBJ1-1, with unresolved D. Trimming removed 1 base at V and 5 bases at J, with 8 bases between. CDR3 length equals 13 residues. From germline, CDR1 is SGHNT and CDR2 YENEEA. CDR3 amino acids: CASSLGFGTEAFF. CDR3 sequence (DNA): TGTGCCAGCAGCTTAGGGTTCGGAACTGAAGCTTTCTTT.

The chain employs TRBV9 and TRBJ2-5; tentative D call: TRBD2 (6 bases). V gave up 7 bases and J gave up 4 bases, with 17 bases separating them. Germline values: CDR1 SGDLS, CDR2 YYNGEE. The CDR3 is 14 residues long. The CDR3 reads CASGGRESLETQYF. As DNA, the CDR3 is TGTGCCAGCGGTGGACGGGAGTCTTTAGAGACCCAGTACTTC.

The rearrangement links TRBV29-1 to TRBJ1-4, with D unclear. Trimming shortened V by 7 bases and J by 8 bases, and 11 bases separated the two germline ends. Germline lookup yields CDR1 SQVTM and CDR2 ANQGSEA. The CDR3 has 11 amino acids. CDR3 sequence: CSAPVGEKLFF. The CDR3 DNA reads TGCAGCGCCCCAGTCGGGGAAAAACTGTTTTTT.

The CDR3 region has the DNA TGTGCCAGCAGCAATTACGACAGCTACAATGAGCAGTTCTTC. Its protein is CASSNYDSYNEQFF. The chain combines TRBV11-2 with TRBJ2-1; tentative D call: TRBD1 (5 bases). Germline V gives CDR1 SGHAT, CDR2 FQNNGV. This CDR3 has 14 amino acids. Trimming removed 5 bases from V and 3 bases from J, with 11 bases in between. The full variable domain, in which reference TRBV11-2 and TRBJ2-1 provide the parts outside the CDR3, is EAGVAQSPRYKIIEKRQSVAFWCNPISGHATLYWYQQILGQGPKLLIQFQNNGVVDDSQLPKDRFSAERLKGVDSTLKIQPAKLEDSAVYLCASSNYDSYNEQFFGPGTRLTVL.

CDR3 in amino acids: CASSYFGGEQYF. As DNA, the CDR3 is TGTGCCAGCAGCTACTTCGGTGGGGAGCAGTACTTC. The chain recombines TRBV7-8 with TRBJ2-7; D uncertain. The CDR3 consists of 12 residues. Trimming took 4 bases from V and 7 from J, leaving 11 bases between them. Germline loops: CDR1 SGHVS, CDR2 FQNEAQ.

This rearrangement joins TRBV9 to TRBJ2-1; 8 bases fit TRBD1. The CDR3 spans 16 residues. Germline assignment: CDR1 SGDLS and CDR2 YYNGEE. Trimming removed 3 bases from V and 5 bases from J; junction bases left unmatched: 10. CDR3 in DNA: TGTGCCAGCAGCGCCAAGACAGGGGCTACCGACAATGAGCAGTTCTTC. Its translation: CASSAKTGATDNEQFF.

A few counts support this clone. The genes are TRBV13 and TRBJ2-4; tentative D call: TRBD1 (5 bases). V lost 5 bases and J lost 0, with 8 bases in between. CDR3 size: 14 residues. Germline V CDR1 and CDR2: PRHDT, FYEKMQ (reference sequence). CDR3 in amino acids: CASSGQGAKNIQYF. CDR3 DNA: TGTGCCAGCAGCGGGCAGGGAGCCAAAAACATTCAGTACTTC.

This chain connects TRBV28 to TRBJ2-3; perhaps TRBD1 as D (6 bases). The CDR3 contains 14 residues. V lost 7 bases and J lost 2, with 13 bases in between. Germline CDR1 is MDHEN and CDR2 is SYDVKM. CDR3 coding DNA: TGTGCCAGCAATGGGGACACCTCCACAGATACGCAGTATTTT. It specifies CASNGDTSTDTQYF.

This clone is termed medium-sized. The rearrangement uses TRBV19 and TRBJ2-1; no definite D call. This CDR3 spans 12 amino acids. Trimming removed 3 bases from V and 7 bases from J, with 7 bases in between. Per the germline V gene, CDR1 is LNHDA and CDR2 is SQIVND (reference sequence). The CDR3 sequence: CASSIPWNEQFF. The CDR3 DNA follows: TGTGCCAGTAGTATTCCCTGGAATGAGCAGTTCTTC.

This chain connects TRBV2 to TRBJ2-7; 13 bases are a match to TRBD2. V dropped 5 bases and J dropped 4; count of bases not matched to a gene: 11. Germline assignment: CDR1 SNHLY and CDR2 FYNNEI. The CDR3 has 17 amino acids. The CDR3 reads CASSLGTSGRAAYEQYF. The CDR3 nucleotides read TGTGCCAGCAGTCTGGGAACTAGCGGGAGGGCCGCGTACGAGCAGTACTTC. Supplemented by reference TRBV2 and TRBJ2-7, the full variable domain reads EPEVTQTPSHQVTQMGQEVILRCVPISNHLYFYWYRQILGQKVEFLVSFYNNEISEKSEIFDDQFSVERPDGSNFTLKIRSTKLEDSAMYFCASSLGTSGRAAYEQYFGPGTRLTVT.

This clone occurred once. The V gene is TRBV6-5, the J gene TRBJ1-4; D gene uncertain. Between the trimmed V and J ends, which lost 0 bases and 0 bases, there was a span of 5 bases. CDR1 MNHEY and CDR2 SVGAGI come from the germline V gene. This CDR3 region has 15 residues. The DNA for the CDR3 is TGTGCCAGCAGTTACTCGCCACCAACTAATGAAAAACTGTTTTTT. Its translation: CASSYSPPTNEKLFF.

This chain uses TRBV19 with TRBJ2-7, with a possible D match to TRBD2 (6 bases). CDR3 size: 13 residues. Trimming stripped 5 bases from V and 2 bases from J, with 10 bases between. The germline V gene has CDR1 LNHDA and CDR2 SQIVND (reference sequence). The CDR3 loop is CASSPRLAYEQYF. DNA of the CDR3: TGTGCCAGTAGTCCAAGACTAGCCTACGAGCAGTACTTC.

This chain links TRBV11-3 with TRBJ2-3; D is ambiguous. Germline assignment: CDR1 SGHNT and CDR2 YENEEA. CDR3 length: 14 residues. V was clipped by 6 bases and J by 5 bases, with 15 bases between them. In DNA form, the CDR3 reads TGTGCCAGCAGTGCTAGGGCCCCCCAAGATACGCAGTATTTT. Encoded protein: CASSARAPQDTQYF.

Of note for this clone: One end of the junction fails to match germline, which may point to a read error. This chain links TRBV7-7 with TRBJ2-7, with TRBD2 matching 7 bases. Germline CDR1 is SSHAT and CDR2 is FNYEAQ (reference sequence). The CDR3 is made up of 14 amino acids. The CDR3 here is CASSLSGNSYEQYF. In DNA, the CDR3 is TGTGCTAGCAGCTTAAGCGGGAACTCCTACGAGCAGTACTTC.

This chain uses TRBV27 with TRBJ1-1; TRBD1 agrees at 8 bases. Germline values: CDR1 MNHEY, CDR2 SMNVEV (reference sequence). Trimming at V came to 2 bases and at J to 5 bases, leaving 4 bases not matched to a gene. The CDR3 runs 14 residues. DNA for the CDR3: TGTGCCAGCAGTTTAGGGACAGGTCAGACTGAAGCTTTCTTT. Residues: CASSLGTGQTEAFF.